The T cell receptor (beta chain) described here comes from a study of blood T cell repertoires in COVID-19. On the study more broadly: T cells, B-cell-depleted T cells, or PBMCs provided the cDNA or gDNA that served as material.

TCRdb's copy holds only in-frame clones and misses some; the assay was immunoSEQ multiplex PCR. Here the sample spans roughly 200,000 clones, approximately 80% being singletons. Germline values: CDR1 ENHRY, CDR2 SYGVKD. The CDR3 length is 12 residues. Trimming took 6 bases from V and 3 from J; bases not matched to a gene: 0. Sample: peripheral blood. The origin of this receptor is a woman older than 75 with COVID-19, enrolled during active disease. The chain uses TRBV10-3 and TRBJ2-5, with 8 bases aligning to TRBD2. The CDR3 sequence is CAIRGLEETQYF. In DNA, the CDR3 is TGTGCCATCAGGGGACTAGAAGAGACCCAGTACTTC.